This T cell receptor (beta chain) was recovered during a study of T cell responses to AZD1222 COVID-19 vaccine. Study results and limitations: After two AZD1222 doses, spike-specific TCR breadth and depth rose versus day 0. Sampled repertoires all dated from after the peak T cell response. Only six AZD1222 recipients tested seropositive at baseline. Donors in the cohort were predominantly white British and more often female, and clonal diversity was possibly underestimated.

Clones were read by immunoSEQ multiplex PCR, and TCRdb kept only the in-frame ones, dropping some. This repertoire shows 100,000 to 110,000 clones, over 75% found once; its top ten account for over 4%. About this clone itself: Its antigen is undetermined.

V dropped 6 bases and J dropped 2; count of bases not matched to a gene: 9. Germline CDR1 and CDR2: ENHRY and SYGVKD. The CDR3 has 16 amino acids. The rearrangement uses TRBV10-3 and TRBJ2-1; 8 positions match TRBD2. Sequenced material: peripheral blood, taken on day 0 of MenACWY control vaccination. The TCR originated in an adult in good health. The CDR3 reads CAISRIIAGTYNEQFF. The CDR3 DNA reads TGTGCCATCAGCCGGATTATAGCGGGAACCTACAATGAGCAGTTCTTC.